This T cell receptor beta chain was sequenced in a study of cytomegalovirus exposure and HLA in healthy donors. A remark on this clone: The antigen is unknown.

The V and J ends lost 2 bases and 7 bases, in that order; junction bases with no gene match: 10. Germline CDR1 is MNHNY and CDR2 is SVGAGI (reference sequence). The CDR3 totals 16 residues. Study-level points and caveats: A missense DCLRE1C variant was associated with V- and J-gene trimming of TCR beta chains in a later analysis, and an independent cohort replicated the association. It was reported in a later analysis that an Asian-associated ancestry cluster showed fewer N-insertions than the approximately 670-donor mean.

13 Jbeta primers and 60 Vbeta primers were used for the PCR. Generated by immunoSEQ multiplex PCR, the TCRdb table keeps only in-frame clones and is missing some. The sample includes around 170,000 clones, roughly 80% of them seen just once. The V gene is TRBV6-6, the J gene TRBJ1-4, with TRBD1 identical over 7 bases. The clonotype comes from a man aged 35 to 55 in good health and CMV-seropositive. Sequenced: PBMCs. CDR3 in amino acids: CASSYKTGPLSEKLFF. In DNA, the CDR3 is TGTGCCAGCAGTTACAAGACAGGGCCCCTTAGTGAAAAACTGTTTTTT.